Reported below is one T cell receptor beta chain. Which antigen it targets is not known. No much larger clonotype is one base removed from it; base qualities were not supplied. Collaborating institutions collected whole blood in K2EDTA tubes following their own protocols. For TCRbeta analysis, collaborators shipped samples in one of three forms: frozen whole blood, isolated PBMCs, or DNA extracted from either of those sample types. TCRbeta CDR3 regions were amplified from genomic DNA by means of the immunoSEQ Assay, a bias-controlled multiplex PCR. Under the source paper's analysis protocol: The number of nucleated cells in each sample was estimated by amplification of reference gene primers within the assay. To quantify the absolute abundance of each unique TCRbeta CDR3 rearrangement, sequence reads were collapsed and filtered. For each sample, productive Simpson clonality was calculated as the square root of Simpson's diversity index over productive rearrangements. TCRdb stores this immuneACCESS table with in-frame sequences only. Part of the clones is absent; in the studies checked, under half of the shortfall reflects unresolved V genes, and no reason is known for the rest. V, J and clone size were drawn from that table, and D and trimming were deduced from the DNA. For this sample there are nearly 45,000 clones; around four fifths appear just once. Roughly 42% of the sample goes to the ten largest clones.

The sample is drawn from a study of blood T cell repertoires in COVID-19 (dated by TCRdb to about 2020). Background on the whole study: The collaborator samples originated in the United States, Italy and Spain and spanned the acute and convalescent phases of COVID-19. The prospective study material was composed of cDNA or gDNA derived from T cells, B-cell-depleted T cells, or PBMCs. Subjects who had been exposed to COVID-19, were actively infected with it, or had recovered from it provided the deeply sampled blood TCRbeta repertoires that made up the dataset. The repertoires were released in a freely available public database intended as a resource for research on the immune response to SARS-CoV-2. Samples came from the ongoing ImmuneRACE study (first 160 participants) plus 1,254 subjects from 6 global collaborators. The sample metadata nearly always contained a de-identified subject ID, COVID-19 status, age in years and sex. HLA class I and class II types, where available, came from metadata supplied by the sample provider rather than from assay-based typing. Overall study results and their limits: Clinical and demographic metadata were provided uncurated, with the amount varying by source and participant.

Its CDR3 holds 15 amino acids, cysteine through phenylalanine. Left in the record is the CDR3 DNA by itself, 45 bases read in frame from the first base. The V end gives up 7 bases and the J end 0 bases, leaving 4 bases in the junction not matched to a gene. From the germline V gene, CDR1 is MNHEY and CDR2 is SVGAGI. The sequenced sample was peripheral blood. The chain couples TRBV6-5 to TRBJ2-7; TRBD1 fits 12 bases in the junction. This TCR was recovered from a human donor in a cohort sampled during active COVID-19. The nucleotides are TGTGCCAGCAATAAGGGACAGGGGGCCTCCTACGAGCAGTACTTC. It codes for CASNKGQGASYEQYF.